This TCR beta chain was sequenced during a study of T cell responses to AZD1222 COVID-19 vaccine. In regard to this clone: Its specificity is unknown.

Timing groups of about 4 and about 12 weeks for second doses were pooled. The CDR3 runs 15 residues. Trimming cost V 4 bases and J 2 bases; bases outside gene matches: 2. The germline CDR1 and CDR2 sequences are SEHNR and FQNEAQ (reference sequence). Study-wide findings and caveats: Scientists sampled the repertoires only once the peak T cell response had passed. A mostly white British donor set with more females was recruited, and clonal diversity was possibly underestimated.

Repertoires were generated with immunoSEQ multiplex PCR, while TCRdb's copy carries only in-frame clones and drops some. The repertoire consists of fewer than 130,000 clones, with roughly 90% occurring once and the leading ten covering over 12%. The clonotype comes from an adult who received the AZD1222 COVID-19 vaccine. This chain links TRBV7-9 with TRBJ2-3, with 11 bases aligning to TRBD2. This specimen consisted of peripheral blood, obtained 28 days after the second AZD1222 dose. The CDR3 DNA sequence: TGTGCCAGCAGCTATAGCGGGGGGGACACAGATACGCAGTATTTT. Translating gives CASSYSGGDTDTQYF.